The 28 T cell receptor beta chains below all came from one sample that was sequenced in a study of blood T cells in healthy people across ages. Using a J-beta primer mix together with a sample-barcoded 5' primer, a second PCR was run for about 6 to 12 cycles. TCRdb used MiXCR to reprocess the 5' RACE reads, holding one entry per CDR3 protein. The data contain about 2 million distinct CDR3 sequences, around half of them singletons. Sequencing was carried out using blood. These receptors originate from a woman aged 40 to 50 in good health.

The CDR3 nucleotides read TGTGCCAGCAGTCCGCCCGGGACAGGGGGTATCTCTGGGGCCAACGTCCTGACTTTC. Residues: CASSPPGTGGISGANVLTF. V usage is TRBV12-3 or TRBV12-4 and J usage is TRBJ2-6, with 11 bases fitting TRBD1. With V trimmed by 5 bases and J by 0 bases, 9 bases remained unmatched. CDR3 length: 19 amino acids.

This clonotype showed up just a few times. The rearrangement links TRBV11-2 to TRBJ2-5; D is perhaps TRBD1 (5 bases). Germline CDR1 reads SGHAT; CDR2 reads FQNNGV. V dropped 1 base and J dropped 0 bases, with 12 bases sitting between them. This CDR3 contains 16 residues. The CDR3 region has the DNA TGTGCCAGCAGCTTAGTAACGACGGACAACCAAGAGACCCAGTACTTC. Translation gives CASSLVTTDNQETQYF. Drawing the rest from reference TRBV11-2 and TRBJ2-5, the complete variable domain is EAGVAQSPRYKIIEKRQSVAFWCNPISGHATLYWYQQILGQGPKLLIQFQNNGVVDDSQLPKDRFSAERLKGVDSTLKIQPAKLEDSAVYLCASSLVTTDNQETQYFGPGTRLLVL.

The chain combines TRBV29-1 with TRBJ1-2; the match to TRBD1 covers 8 bases. The length of the CDR3 is 13 residues. Germline V gene lookup returns CDR1 SQVTM and CDR2 ANQGSEA. J lost 8 bases, V lost 5 bases, and 10 bases had no gene match. CDR3 residues: CSVLRGQSGGYTF. The CDR3 nucleotides are TGCAGCGTTCTCAGGGGGCAGTCGGGCGGCTACACCTTC.

The rearrangement joins TRBV5-8 to TRBJ2-1; 7 bases fit TRBD2. The ends lost 4 bases at V and 7 bases at J; junction bases unmatched: 8. The CDR3 covers 14 residues. The germline CDR1 and CDR2 sequences are SGHTS and YDEGEE. The CDR3 is CASSVLGGRNEQFF. CDR3 sequence (DNA): TGTGCCAGCAGCGTGCTGGGGGGGAGGAATGAGCAGTTCTTC.

CDR3 nucleotide sequence: TGCGCCAGCAGCCAAGTGGACTACAATGAGCAGTTCTTC. Encoded protein: CASSQVDYNEQFF. The V gene is TRBV4-1, the J gene TRBJ2-1; unclear D gene. The CDR3 loop spans 13 amino acids. Trimming took off 1 base at V and 3 bases at J, with 4 bases between the two ends. Germline V gives CDR1 MGHRA, CDR2 YSYEKL.

The chain uses TRBV20-1 and TRBJ1-5, with TRBD1 matching over 9 bases. Germline loops: CDR1 DFQATT, CDR2 SNEGSKA (reference sequence). The CDR3 runs to 15 residues. V trimming: 2 bases; J trimming: 0 bases; junction bases outside the gene matches: 2. The CDR3 is CSARSTGGSNQPQHF. The CDR3 DNA follows: TGCAGTGCTAGATCGACAGGGGGTAGCAATCAGCCCCAGCATTTT.

The sample holds a few counts of this clonotype. The chain uses TRBV7-2 and TRBJ2-5, with a possible D match to TRBD2 (6 bases). V was pared by 5 bases and J by 3 bases, with 16 bases between. The length of the CDR3 is 15 residues. CDR1 is SGHTA, CDR2 FQGNSA, per germline. This chain's CDR3 is CASSPGTYPKETQYF. DNA of the CDR3: TGTGCCAGCAGCCCCGGGACTTATCCAAAAGAGACCCAGTACTTC.

The rearrangement links TRBV24-1 to TRBJ2-3; 7 positions agree with TRBD1. Per the germline V gene, CDR1 is KGHDR and CDR2 is SFDVKD. V trimming: 1 base; J trimming: 1 base; junction bases outside the gene matches: 4. The CDR3 runs 16 residues. CDR3 in amino acids: CATSDFEGAGTDTQYF. The CDR3 DNA reads as TGTGCCACCAGTGATTTTGAGGGGGCTGGCACAGATACGCAGTATTTT.

The chain joins TRBV6-1 to TRBJ2-5; no firm D call. The CDR3 has 15 residues. Germline V gene lookup returns CDR1 MNHNS and CDR2 SASEGT. V lost 6 bases and J lost 3, with 17 bases in between. The CDR3 bases are TGTGCCAGCAGATTGGGGTCCGCCGGCGAAGAGACCCAGTACTTC. This translates into CASRLGSAGEETQYF.

This clonotype appeared a few times. This chain connects TRBV5-1 to TRBJ2-3; possibly TRBD2 for D (6 bases). The V end was cut by 0 bases, the J end by 9 bases, with 23 bases between. The CDR3 has 17 residues. The V gene's germline CDR1 is SGHRS and CDR2 YFSETQ. The CDR3 region is CASSLDAAGRSTGTQYF. CDR3 in DNA: TGCGCCAGCAGCTTGGATGCGGCGGGACGGTCTACTGGAACGCAGTATTTT.

This chain joins TRBV6-4 and TRBJ1-2; the match to TRBD1 covers 7 bases. This CDR3 spans 16 amino acids. Germline V gene sequence: CDR1 MRHNA, CDR2 SNTAGT. The junction had 4 bases not matched to a gene; V was cut back by 0 bases and J by 0 bases. CDR3 region: CASSDSGDSANYGYTF. The CDR3, as DNA: TGTGCCAGCAGTGACTCAGGGGACAGCGCTAACTATGGCTACACCTTC.

The chain combines TRBV20-1 with TRBJ2-5, with a tentative D call TRBD2 (5 bases). Germline CDR1 is DFQATT and CDR2 is SNEGSKA (reference sequence). The CDR3 loop spans 16 amino acids. The germline V and J ends were trimmed by 3 bases and 2 bases, with 19 bases remaining between them. Written as DNA, the CDR3 is TGCAGTGCTAGTGATCTCCCCGGCGGGTTACAAGAGACCCAGTACTTC. Its protein product is CSASDLPGGLQETQYF.

This clonotype appeared a few times. The gene calls are TRBV6-2 or TRBV6-3 and TRBJ2-6; D is ambiguous. The CDR3 length is 13 residues. The germline V and J ends were trimmed by 8 bases and 2 bases, with 7 bases remaining between them. Germline V gene lookup returns CDR1 MNHEY and CDR2 SVGEGT. The CDR3 sequence: CASLFPGANVLTF. The CDR3 DNA reads as TGTGCCAGCCTCTTCCCTGGGGCCAACGTCCTGACTTTC.

The chain links TRBV7-8 to TRBJ2-3, with 8 bases fitting TRBD1. Germline CDR1 is SGHVS and CDR2 is FQNEAQ. This CDR3 comprises 13 residues. Germline trimming cut 4 bases from V and 5 bases from J; bases unmatched to any gene: 2. The CDR3 region has the DNA TGTGCCAGCAGCTACGGACAGGGAGATACGCAGTATTTT. Translating gives CASSYGQGDTQYF.

This clonotype has more than one count but fewer than ten. The gene calls are TRBV6-5 and TRBJ2-7; D perhaps matches TRBD2 (5 bases). Trimming took 7 bases from V and 3 from J, leaving 19 bases between them. CDR1 and CDR2 from the germline V gene are MNHEY and SVGAGI. The CDR3 is made up of 15 amino acids. CDR3 nucleotide sequence: TGTGCCAGCAAGTCTTTCCAGCGAGGGAGCTACGAGCAGTACTTC. It translates to CASKSFQRGSYEQYF.

The DNA for the CDR3 is TGTGCCAGCAGCCCACAAACAACTCTAGCGGACTCCTACAATGAGCAGTTCTTC. It specifies CASSPQTTLADSYNEQFF. The chain uses TRBV7-6 and TRBJ2-1; TRBD2 agrees at 7 bases. The ends lost 5 bases at V and 0 bases at J; junction bases unmatched: 13. Germline-derived CDR1 and CDR2 are SGHVS and FNYEAQ. The CDR3 length is 18 residues.

The sample holds one count of this clonotype. The chain is built from TRBV6-2 or TRBV6-3 and TRBJ2-7; 8 bases align to TRBD1. Near its end, the DNA agrees better with TRBJ2-5, so the J call may be wrong. This CDR3 is 15 amino acids long. Germline CDR1 is MNHEY and CDR2 is SVGEGT. The chain's CDR3 is CASSATGARGETQYF. The CDR3 DNA sequence: TGTGCCAGCAGTGCGACAGGGGCCAGAGGAGAGACCCAGTACTTC.

V usage is TRBV20-1 and J usage is TRBJ2-5, with D unresolved. The CDR3 consists of 13 residues. Germline lookup yields CDR1 DFQATT and CDR2 SNEGSKA (reference sequence). Trimming cost V 6 bases and J 1 base, with 12 bases left between them. The CDR3 spells CSAVGRFQETQYF. The CDR3 DNA sequence: TGCAGTGCCGTGGGCCGGTTCCAAGAGACCCAGTACTTC.

The chain is built from TRBV6-6 and TRBJ2-5; 7 positions agree with TRBD2. V gave up 6 bases and J gave up 2 bases; unmatched junction bases: 6. From germline, CDR1 is MNHNY and CDR2 SVGAGI (reference sequence). The CDR3 extends over 14 amino acids. CDR3 DNA sequence: TGTGCCAGCAGGTTTAACGGGGGGCAAGAGACCCAGTACTTC. Translating it yields CASRFNGGQETQYF.

The rearrangement links TRBV6-6 to TRBJ2-7; 8 bases are shared with TRBD1. V lost 10 bases and J lost 7; bases outside the gene matches: 12. This CDR3 contains 13 residues. CDR1 and CDR2 from the germline V gene are MNHNY and SVGAGI (reference sequence). CDR3 in amino acids: CATQASGGDEQYF. The CDR3 DNA reads as TGTGCCACCCAAGCCTCAGGGGGCGATGAGCAGTACTTC.

The chain is built from TRBV10-3 and TRBJ1-4; 8 bases line up with TRBD1. The length of the CDR3 is 13 residues. V shed 8 bases, J shed 4 bases, and the junction held 3 bases outside the gene matches. CDR1 is ENHRY and CDR2 is SYGVKD in the germline V gene. CDR3 in amino acids: CAISDRVNEKLFF. CDR3 bases: TGTGCCATCTCGGACAGGGTTAATGAAAAACTGTTTTTT.

This chain uses TRBV12-3 or TRBV12-4 with TRBJ2-6; 8 positions agree with TRBD1. CDR3 length: 15 residues. Germline trimming cut 7 bases from V and 3 bases from J; bases unmatched to any gene: 5. CDR3 residues: CASTGQGLGANVLTF. CDR3 DNA sequence: TGTGCCAGCACTGGACAGGGACTTGGGGCCAACGTCCTGACTTTC.

The rearrangement links TRBV6-2 or TRBV6-3 to TRBJ2-7; the D gene is possibly TRBD2 (5 bases). Germline values: CDR1 MNHEY, CDR2 SVGEGT. The CDR3 is 15 amino acids. V shed 0 bases and J shed 4 bases, with 13 bases lying between them. The DNA of the CDR3 is TGTGCCAGCAGTTACTCTGGTGGGAGATCTTACGAGCAGTACTTC. Amino acids: CASSYSGGRSYEQYF.

V is TRBV7-2 and J is TRBJ2-7; D not resolved. The ends were cut back, 5 bases at V and 4 bases at J, with 18 bases in the middle. The germline gives CDR1 SGHTA, CDR2 FQGNSA. CDR3 length: 15 amino acids. The CDR3 region is CASSLSLKVWYEQYF. Here the CDR3 DNA reads TGTGCCAGCAGCCTCTCCCTAAAGGTGTGGTACGAGCAGTACTTC.

J is TRBJ1-1 and V is TRBV20-1; D ambiguous. The CDR3 has 14 residues. V was pared by 0 bases and J by 0 bases, with 8 bases between. The germline gives CDR1 DFQATT, CDR2 SNEGSKA (reference sequence). The CDR3 nucleotides read TGCAGTGCTAGAGATTCAGGTTTGAACACTGAAGCTTTCTTT. This gives the protein CSARDSGLNTEAFF.

The chain joins TRBV6-2 or TRBV6-3 to TRBJ2-1, with 12 bases aligning to TRBD2. Germline CDR1 reads MNHEY; CDR2 reads SVGEGT. V shed 5 bases, J shed 10 bases, and the junction held 12 bases outside the gene matches. The CDR3 is made up of 16 amino acids. CDR3 residues: CASSAMGLAGLSEQFF. As DNA, the CDR3 is TGTGCCAGCAGTGCCATGGGACTAGCGGGCTTGAGCGAGCAGTTCTTC.

The V call is TRBV7-9, the J call TRBJ2-5; no firm D call. Germline CDR1 SEHNR, CDR2 FQNEAQ (reference sequence). With 6 bases removed from V and 1 base from J, the gap between germline ends came to 15 bases. CDR3 length equals 15 residues. For the CDR3, the DNA is TGTGCCAGCAGTTTTGAACAGAGGACCCAAGAGACCCAGTACTTC. This sequence encodes CASSFEQRTQETQYF.

V gene TRBV5-4 combines with J gene TRBJ2-5, with 7 nucleotides matching TRBD2. V shed 5 bases, J shed 2 bases, and the junction held 6 bases outside the gene matches. Germline V gene data show CDR1 as SGHNT and CDR2 as YYREEE (reference sequence). The CDR3 contains 14 residues. The CDR3 sequence is CASSNKRGQETQYF. The CDR3 bases are TGTGCCAGCAGTAACAAGCGGGGACAAGAGACCCAGTACTTC. Drawing the rest from reference TRBV5-4 and TRBJ2-5, the complete variable domain is ETGVTQSPTHLIKTRGQQVTLRCSSQSGHNTVSWYQQALGQGPQFIFQYYREEENGRGNFPPRFSGLQFPNYSSELNVNALELDDSALYLCASSNKRGQETQYFGPGTRLLVL.